This T cell receptor beta chain was recorded in a study of neurological immune-mediated disorders. Study outcomes and limitations: Across subjects, no CDR3 amino acid sequence appeared in expanded clones of more than one subject, a finding that suggested private repertoires in all groups. Multiple sclerosis, the disease with the least TCR clonal expansion, fell below healthy controls, whereas HTLV-1-associated myelopathy showed the most.

This sample's time point: longitudinal time-point 1 (baseline). Unsorted libraries were prepared from 2 million PBMCs held at -80 C. The CDR3 totals 13 residues. CDR1 is DFQATT and CDR2 is SNEGSKA in the germline V gene (reference sequence). V dropped 0 bases and J dropped 9 bases, with 12 bases sitting between them. Many counts were recorded for this clonotype. Its target is unknown. 5'RACE with 10-nucleotide random UMIs produced the cDNA. TCRdb re-called the 5' RACE reads through MiXCR, storing one row per CDR3 protein. The table records over 55,000 distinct CDR3 sequences, roughly 10% of them present only once.

The J gene is TRBJ2-1, the V gene TRBV20-1; D ambiguous. Sequenced input: PBMCs. The clonotype originates from a male donor with HTLV-1-associated myelopathy (HAM/TSP). CDR3 sequence reads: CSARDVGFVEQFF. The DNA of the CDR3 is TGCAGTGCTAGAGATGTGGGGTTTGTTGAGCAGTTCTTC.